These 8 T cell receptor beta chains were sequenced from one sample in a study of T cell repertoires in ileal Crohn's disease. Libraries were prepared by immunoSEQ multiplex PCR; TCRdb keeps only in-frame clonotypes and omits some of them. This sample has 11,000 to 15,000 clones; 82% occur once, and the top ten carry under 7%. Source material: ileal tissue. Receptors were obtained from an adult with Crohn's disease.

CDR3 sequence reads: CASSLPAGNTIYF. The CDR3 coding sequence is TGTGCCAGCAGCTTGCCAGCTGGAAACACCATATATTTT. The chain combines TRBV5-6 with TRBJ1-3; D is ambiguous. The CDR3 contains 13 residues. Trimming took off 1 base at V and 2 bases at J, with 4 bases between the two ends. Germline V gene data show CDR1 as SGHDT and CDR2 as YYEEEE. Filled out from reference TRBV5-6 and TRBJ1-3, the complete variable domain reads DAGVTQSPTHLIKTRGQQVTLRCSPKSGHDTVSWYQQALGQGPQFIFQYYEEEERQRGNFPDRFSGHQFPNYSSELNVNALLLGDSALYLCASSLPAGNTIYFGEGSWLTVV.

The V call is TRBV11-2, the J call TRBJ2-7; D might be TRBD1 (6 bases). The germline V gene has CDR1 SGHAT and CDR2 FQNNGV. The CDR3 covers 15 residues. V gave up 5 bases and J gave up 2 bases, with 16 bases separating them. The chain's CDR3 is CASSRTQQGTYEQYF. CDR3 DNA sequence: TGTGCCAGCAGCCGCACCCAGCAGGGGACCTACGAGCAGTACTTC.

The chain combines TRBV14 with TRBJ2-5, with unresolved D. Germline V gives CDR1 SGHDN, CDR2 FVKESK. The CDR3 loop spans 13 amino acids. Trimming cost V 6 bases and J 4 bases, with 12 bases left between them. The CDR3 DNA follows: TGTGCCAGCAGTCACCAACTCGGAGAGACCCAGTACTTC. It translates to CASSHQLGETQYF.

CDR3 DNA: TGCGCCAGCAGCCGAATCACCGACGGACAGGTTTGGTATACGCAGTATTTT. Protein product: CASSRITDGQVWYTQYF. V is TRBV5-1 and J is TRBJ2-3; TRBD1 aligns across 7 bases. The V and J ends lost 4 bases and 7 bases, in that order; junction bases with no gene match: 18. The germline CDR1 and CDR2 sequences are SGHRS and YFSETQ. CDR3 length equals 17 residues.

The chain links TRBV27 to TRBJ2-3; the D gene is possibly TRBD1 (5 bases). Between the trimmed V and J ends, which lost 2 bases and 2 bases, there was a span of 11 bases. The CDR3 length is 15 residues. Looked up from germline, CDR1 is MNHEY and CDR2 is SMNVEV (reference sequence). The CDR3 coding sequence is TGTGCCAGCAGTTTAAGACAGCTCGTCACAGATACGCAGTATTTT. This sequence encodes CASSLRQLVTDTQYF.

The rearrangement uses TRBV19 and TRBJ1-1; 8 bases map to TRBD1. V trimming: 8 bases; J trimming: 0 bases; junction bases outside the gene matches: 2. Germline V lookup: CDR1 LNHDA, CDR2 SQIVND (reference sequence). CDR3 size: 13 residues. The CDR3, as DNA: TGTGCCAGTGGGGGACAGGTGAACACTGAAGCTTTCTTT. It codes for CASGGQVNTEAFF.

The CDR3 bases are TGTGCCAGTAGTATTGGACAGTCCTATGGCTACACCTTC. As protein: CASSIGQSYGYTF. The chain couples TRBV19 to TRBJ1-2; the D gene is possibly TRBD1 (6 bases). CDR1 LNHDA and CDR2 SQIVND come from the germline V gene (reference sequence). The V and J ends lost 3 bases and 4 bases respectively, with 9 bases between them. CDR3 length: 13 residues.

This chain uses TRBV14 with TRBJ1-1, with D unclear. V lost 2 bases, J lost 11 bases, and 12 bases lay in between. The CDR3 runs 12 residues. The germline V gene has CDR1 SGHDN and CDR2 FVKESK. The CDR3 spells CASSQKGRWAFF. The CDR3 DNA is TGTGCCAGCAGCCAAAAAGGCAGGTGGGCTTTCTTT.